This T cell receptor beta chain was observed in a study of T cell changes during pregnancy in multiple sclerosis. Libraries were prepared by immunoSEQ multiplex PCR; TCRdb keeps only in-frame clonotypes and omits some of them. The sample records some 60,000 clones, approximately 90% being singletons. CDR1 is SGHRS, CDR2 YFSETQ, per germline. The CDR3 runs 15 residues. V lost 4 bases to trimming and J lost 0 bases; unmatched junction nucleotides: 5. V usage is TRBV5-1 and J usage is TRBJ2-7; 9 bases are shared with TRBD1. The source of this sequence is a female donor with multiple sclerosis, enrolled in a pregnancy study. The sequences come from peripheral blood, collected after pregnancy. CDR3 loop: CASSPRTGVSYEQYF. The CDR3 DNA reads TGCGCCAGCAGCCCGCGGACAGGGGTCTCCTACGAGCAGTACTTC.